What follows are 24 T cell receptor beta chains derived from one specimen sequenced in a study of shared clonotypes between healthy human individuals. CD45RO negativity and positive selection for CCR7 defined naive CD8 cells, a population that excluded terminally differentiated effector memory CD45RA+ cells. Sequencing was performed with immunoSEQ multiplex PCR; in TCRdb, only in-frame clones are kept and a portion is missing. The sample contains millions of clones, around 93% of which appear only once. Sequencing was performed on naive CD8+ T cells from PBMCs. Every receptor here comes from a man aged 18 to 29 in good health. Some clones in this sample may be carry-over from other donors' samples.

The gene calls are TRBV7-9 and TRBJ2-5; tentative D call: TRBD2 (6 bases). The CDR3 extends over 15 amino acids. Germline V gene data show CDR1 as SEHNR and CDR2 as FQNEAQ (reference sequence). V was pared by 5 bases and J by 2 bases, with 15 bases between. CDR3 nucleotide sequence: TGTGCCAGCAGCCGGGACTCCCCCAGGCAAGAGACCCAGTACTTC. Encoded protein: CASSRDSPRQETQYF. Complete variable domain (other parts from reference TRBV7-9 and TRBJ2-5): DTGVSQNPRHKITKRGQNVTFRCDPISEHNRLYWYRQTLGQGPEFLTYFQNEAQLEKSRLLSDRFSAERPKGSFSTLEIQRTEQGDSAMYLCASSRDSPRQETQYFGPGTRLLVL.

Comments on this clone: The sample holds other DNA sequences that translate to the same CDR3. V gene TRBV19 combines with J gene TRBJ2-5, with D maybe TRBD2 (5 bases). The V gene's germline CDR1 is LNHDA and CDR2 SQIVND (reference sequence). CDR3 length: 13 residues. V lost 0 bases and J lost 5, with 7 bases in between. This CDR3 reads CASSIDGEETQYF. CDR3 sequence (DNA): TGTGCCAGTAGTATAGATGGGGAGGAGACCCAGTACTTC. The complete variable domain, with remaining parts taken from reference TRBV19 and TRBJ2-5, reads DGGITQSPKYLFRKEGQNVTLSCEQNLNHDAMYWYRQDPGQGLRLIYYSQIVNDFQKGDIAEGYSVSREKKESFPLTVTSAQKNPTAFYLCASSIDGEETQYFGPGTRLLVL.

As concerns this clone: Other DNA sequences in the sample encode the same CDR3. The V and J genes are TRBV27 and TRBJ2-3; TRBD2 agrees at 10 bases. Germline V CDR1 and CDR2: MNHEY, SMNVEV (reference sequence). This CDR3 contains 16 residues. The J segment lost 1 base and the V segment lost 2 bases, leaving 3 bases of the junction unmatched. CDR3 region: CASSLVLAGGTDTQYF. The CDR3 coding sequence is TGTGCCAGCAGTTTAGTTCTAGCGGGGGGCACAGATACGCAGTATTTT.

V is TRBV29-1 and J is TRBJ2-1; 7 bases map to TRBD1. The V gene's germline CDR1 is SQVTM and CDR2 ANQGSEA. The CDR3 is made up of 16 amino acids. V gave up 4 bases and J gave up 1 base; unmatched junction bases: 10. The CDR3 region is CSVVGGGDPSYNEQFF. CDR3 nucleotides: TGCAGCGTTGTAGGGGGCGGTGACCCATCCTACAATGAGCAGTTCTTC.

The V and J genes are TRBV14 and TRBJ2-7; a possible D gene is TRBD1 (7 bases). From germline, CDR1 is SGHDN and CDR2 FVKESK. CDR3 length: 18 residues. With 2 bases removed from V and 3 bases from J, the gap between germline ends came to 23 bases. Here the CDR3 reads CASSQSTHTAGGGYEQYF. As DNA, the CDR3 is TGTGCCAGCAGCCAATCAACGCATACGGCAGGGGGAGGCTACGAGCAGTACTTC. Full variable domain (missing parts from reference TRBV14 and TRBJ2-7): EAGVTQFPSHSVIEKGQTVTLRCDPISGHDNLYWYRRVMGKEIKFLLHFVKESKQDESGMPNNRFLAERTGGTYSTLKVQPAELEDSGVYFCASSQSTHTAGGGYEQYFGPGTRLTVT.

The chain employs TRBV28 and TRBJ1-5, with 9 bases fitting TRBD1. V lost 4 bases to trimming and J lost 6 bases; unmatched junction nucleotides: 4. The V gene's germline CDR1 is MDHEN and CDR2 SYDVKM. The CDR3 is 14 amino acids. CDR3 sequence reads: CASSYRGQGQPQHF. CDR3 in DNA: TGTGCCAGCAGTTACAGGGGGCAAGGTCAGCCCCAGCATTTT.

The chain carries TRBV7-9 and TRBJ1-2; possible D gene TRBD1, 6 bases. Per the germline V gene, CDR1 is SEHNR and CDR2 is FQNEAQ (reference sequence). V was cut by 5 bases and J by 0 bases, with 13 bases left in between. The CDR3 length is 15 residues. The CDR3 coding sequence is TGTGCCAGCAGCCTAACACAGGGTTCTAACTATGGCTACACCTTC. It encodes CASSLTQGSNYGYTF.

This clone was detected a few times. The rearrangement links TRBV28 to TRBJ1-1, with D unresolved. The V gene's germline CDR1 is MDHEN and CDR2 SYDVKM. This CDR3 comprises 16 residues. Trimming left V 3 bases short and J 1 base short, with 15 bases between. The CDR3 protein is CASSFDLAGGNTEAFF. The DNA for the CDR3 is TGTGCCAGCAGTTTTGATTTGGCCGGAGGGAACACTGAAGCTTTCTTT.

This chain uses TRBV5-1 with TRBJ2-7; no definite D call. The CDR3 totals 15 residues. Germline V CDR1 and CDR2: SGHRS, YFSETQ. Trimming stripped 2 bases from V and 0 bases from J, with 12 bases between. The CDR3: CASSLSRPSSYEQYF. CDR3 DNA: TGCGCCAGCAGCTTAAGCAGGCCGAGCTCCTACGAGCAGTACTTC.

DNA for the CDR3: TGCAGCGTTGAAGATTTGTGGGGAGGGGGCGAGACCCAGTACTTC. This sequence encodes CSVEDLWGGGETQYF. The J gene is TRBJ2-5, the V gene TRBV29-1, with D perhaps given as TRBD1 or TRBD2 (7 bases each). The length of the CDR3 is 15 residues. The germline V gene has CDR1 SQVTM and CDR2 ANQGSEA. Trimming left V 0 bases short and J 5 bases short, with 16 bases between.

The rearrangement links TRBV4-3 to TRBJ1-2; 11 bases are shared with TRBD1. Germline values: CDR1 LGHNA, CDR2 YSLEER. This CDR3 region has 15 residues. The junction had 12 bases not matched to a gene; V was cut back by 8 bases and J by 7 bases. The DNA of the CDR3 is TGCGCCAGCCGAGCGAGAGAGGACAGGGGGCCTGGCTACACCTTC. This codes for CASRAREDRGPGYTF.

The gene calls are TRBV6-5 and TRBJ2-2; D not resolved. The germline gives CDR1 MNHEY, CDR2 SVGAGI. V dropped 2 bases and J dropped 11 bases, with 9 bases sitting between them. The CDR3 sequence is 12 residues long. The DNA for the CDR3 is TGTGCCAGCAGTTACGGGAACAAAGAGCTGTTTTTT. It is translated as CASSYGNKELFF.

The V and J genes are TRBV7-8 and TRBJ2-2; 7 nucleotides line up with TRBD1. Germline loops: CDR1 SGHVS, CDR2 FQNEAQ. The CDR3 is 15 residues long. V lost 5 bases to trimming and J lost 8 bases; unmatched junction nucleotides: 11. CDR3 nucleotides: TGTGCCAGCAGCCCCTCGTACAGGGGTTGGGGGGAGCTGTTTTTT. Translated, it gives CASSPSYRGWGELFF.

This clone was counted once. V and J are TRBV28 and TRBJ2-5; 7 nucleotides match TRBD1. The ends lost 5 bases at V and 0 bases at J; junction bases unmatched: 3. Germline V gives CDR1 MDHEN, CDR2 SYDVKM. The CDR3 is made up of 14 amino acids. As DNA, the CDR3 is TGTGCCAGCAGTCGGGACAGCTACCAAGAGACCCAGTACTTC. Its protein product is CASSRDSYQETQYF.

Here the CDR3 reads CASSEWRAGELFF. For the CDR3, the DNA is TGTGCCAGCAGTGAATGGAGGGCCGGGGAGCTGTTTTTT. The rearrangement joins TRBV6-1 to TRBJ2-2, with D tentatively TRBD2 (6 bases). The CDR3 consists of 13 residues. Germline V gives CDR1 MNHNS, CDR2 SASEGT. V lost 2 bases to trimming and J lost 6 bases, with 7 bases between them.

Remarks on this clone: This same CDR3 is encoded by further DNA sequences in the sample. The chain combines TRBV5-4 with TRBJ2-1; 11 bases agree with TRBD2. Germline V lookup: CDR1 SGHNT, CDR2 YYREEE (reference sequence). The CDR3 has 15 amino acids. J gave up 7 bases and V 4 bases, and 7 bases lay outside the gene matches. The CDR3 protein is CASSPGLAGTNEQFF. The CDR3, as DNA: TGTGCCAGCAGCCCTGGACTAGCGGGCACTAATGAGCAGTTCTTC.

Here the CDR3 reads CASSPPKGTGPYEQYF. The CDR3 nucleotides read TGTGCCAGCTCACCACCGAAGGGGACAGGTCCCTACGAGCAGTACTTC. The V gene is TRBV18, the J gene TRBJ2-7; the match to TRBD1 covers 8 bases. J lost 2 bases, V lost 0 bases, and 6 bases had no gene match. Germline CDR1 reads KGHSH; CDR2 reads LQKENI. The CDR3 sequence is 16 residues long.

The genes are TRBV11-2 and TRBJ2-5, with 8 nucleotides matching TRBD1. CDR3 length: 17 residues. Germline assignment: CDR1 SGHAT and CDR2 FQNNGV. Unmatched junction bases numbered 12, after V lost 4 bases and J lost 2 bases. The CDR3 is CASSSWTDRAVQETQYF. For the CDR3, the DNA is TGTGCCAGCAGCTCATGGACGGACAGGGCCGTTCAAGAGACCCAGTACTTC.

V is TRBV7-6 and J is TRBJ2-3; no firm D call. The CDR3 has 13 amino acids. Germline V gene sequence: CDR1 SGHVS, CDR2 FNYEAQ. V dropped 5 bases and J dropped 7 bases, with 13 bases sitting between them. CDR3 sequence: CASSPGRTNTQYF. In DNA form, the CDR3 reads TGTGCCAGCAGCCCGGGTCGTACGAATACGCAGTATTTT.

The gene calls are TRBV19 and TRBJ2-7; TRBD1 agrees at 9 bases. Germline CDR1 reads LNHDA; CDR2 reads SQIVND (reference sequence). The CDR3 is made up of 11 amino acids. J lost 6 bases, V lost 10 bases, and 4 bases had no gene match. The CDR3 region has the DNA TGTGCCACCCGGGACAGGGCCGAGCAGTACTTC. Protein sequence: CATRDRAEQYF.

The chain carries TRBV2 and TRBJ1-2; the match to TRBD1 covers 7 bases. Germline CDR1 and CDR2: SNHLY and FYNNEI. This CDR3 has 16 residues. V lost 0 bases to trimming and J lost 5 bases; unmatched junction nucleotides: 9. The CDR3 spells CASSEAIGGTAYGYTF. For the CDR3, the DNA is TGTGCCAGCAGTGAAGCGATTGGAGGGACAGCGTATGGCTACACCTTC.

V and J are TRBV27 and TRBJ1-1; D not resolved. The germline gives CDR1 MNHEY, CDR2 SMNVEV (reference sequence). Trimming left V 6 bases short and J 5 bases short, with 13 bases between. The CDR3 extends over 13 amino acids. The CDR3 spells CASRQYRSTEAFF. The CDR3 coding sequence is TGTGCCAGCAGGCAGTATCGAAGTACTGAAGCTTTCTTT.

This rearrangement joins TRBV27 to TRBJ2-3, with 11 nucleotides matching TRBD2. The CDR3 consists of 16 residues. After removal of 1 base from V and 5 bases from J, the junction contained 5 bases not matched to a gene. CDR1 is MNHEY and CDR2 is SMNVEV in the germline V gene (reference sequence). The CDR3 region has the DNA TGTGCCAGCAGTTTATTGTCTAGCGGGAGGAGAGATACGCAGTATTTT. This gives the protein CASSLLSSGRRDTQYF.

Note on this clone: Other DNA sequences in this sample translate to the same CDR3. This chain joins TRBV29-1 and TRBJ2-5; possible D gene TRBD2, 6 bases. The CDR3 runs to 10 residues. Germline assignment: CDR1 SQVTM and CDR2 ANQGSEA. The ends were cut back, 7 bases at V and 4 bases at J, with 7 bases in the middle. CDR3 loop: CSAGGETQYF. DNA of the CDR3: TGCAGCGCCGGGGGAGAGACCCAGTACTTC.